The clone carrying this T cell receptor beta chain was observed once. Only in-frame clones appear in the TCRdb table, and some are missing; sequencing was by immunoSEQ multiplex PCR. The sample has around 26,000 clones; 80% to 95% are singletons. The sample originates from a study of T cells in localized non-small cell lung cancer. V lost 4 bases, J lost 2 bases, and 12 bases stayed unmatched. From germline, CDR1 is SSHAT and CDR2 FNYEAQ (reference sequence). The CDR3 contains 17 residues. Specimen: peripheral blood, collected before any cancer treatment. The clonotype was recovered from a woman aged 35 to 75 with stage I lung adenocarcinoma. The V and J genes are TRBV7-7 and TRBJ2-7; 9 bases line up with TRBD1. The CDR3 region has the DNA TGTGCCAGCAGCTCCCATATGGGGGGGGACAGGGCCTACGAGCAGTACTTC. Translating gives CASSSHMGGDRAYEQYF.